This T cell receptor (beta chain) was profiled in a study of Tregs in tolerant kidney transplant recipients. General study points: Biological reproducibility was not directly addressed in this study.

Germline V gene data show CDR1 as SEHNR and CDR2 as FQNEAQ (reference sequence). Trimming took off 5 bases at V and 4 bases at J, with 14 bases between the two ends. The CDR3 extends over 14 amino acids. Thawed PBMCs were FACS-sorted into unstimulated CD4+CD25+CD127- regulatory T cells, CD4+CD25- non-regulatory cells, CD4 and CD8 cells. As to this clone: Its antigen is currently unknown.

Using immunoSEQ multiplex PCR, the repertoire was profiled, and TCRdb retains in-frame clones only, with some absent. This sample has about 110,000 clones, with around 89% found just once. This receptor was taken from a human donor who received a combined kidney and bone marrow transplant. Sequenced here: CD4+ T cells from blood, sampled before the transplant. This sequence joins TRBV7-9 and TRBJ2-5, with TRBD2 as a possible D gene (7 bases). CDR3 in amino acids: CASSGGAAGETQYF. DNA for the CDR3: TGTGCCAGCAGCGGGGGGGCGGCGGGAGAGACCCAGTACTTC.